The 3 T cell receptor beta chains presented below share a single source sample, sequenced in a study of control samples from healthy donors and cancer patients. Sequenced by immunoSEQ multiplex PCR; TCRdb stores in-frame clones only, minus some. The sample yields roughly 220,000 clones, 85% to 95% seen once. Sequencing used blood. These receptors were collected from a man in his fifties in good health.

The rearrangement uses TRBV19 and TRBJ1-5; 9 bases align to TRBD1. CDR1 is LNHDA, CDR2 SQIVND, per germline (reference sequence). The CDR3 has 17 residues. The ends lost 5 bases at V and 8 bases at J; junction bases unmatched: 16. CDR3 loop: CASSAGTGKGSGEPQHF. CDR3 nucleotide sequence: TGTGCCAGTAGTGCGGGGACAGGGAAGGGTTCAGGGGAGCCCCAGCATTTT.

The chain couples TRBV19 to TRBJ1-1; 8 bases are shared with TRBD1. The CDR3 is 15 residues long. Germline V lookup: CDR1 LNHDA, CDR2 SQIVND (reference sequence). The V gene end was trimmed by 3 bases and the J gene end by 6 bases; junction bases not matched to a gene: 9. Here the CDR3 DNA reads TGTGCCAGTAGTATCGGGGCAGGGGGCATGGCTGAAGCTTTCTTT. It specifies CASSIGAGGMAEAFF.

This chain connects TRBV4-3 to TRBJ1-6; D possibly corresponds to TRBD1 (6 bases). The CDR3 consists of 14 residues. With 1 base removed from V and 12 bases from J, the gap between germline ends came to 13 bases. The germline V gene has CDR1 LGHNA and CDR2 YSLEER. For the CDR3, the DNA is TGCGCCAGCAGCCAAGCGGAGGGGGGCGAACCCCTCCACTTT. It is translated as CASSQAEGGEPLHF.